This TCR beta chain comes out of a study of cytomegalovirus exposure and HLA in healthy donors. Study conclusions and caveats: A later examination showed that TCR association rates differed by HLA locus, with DRB1 most and HLA-C fewest. The authors excluded some V segments, including TRBV6-2 and TRBV6-3, as indistinguishable.

This clone was counted only a few times. Its antigen is not known. CDR1 SGHTA and CDR2 FQGNSA come from the germline V gene. The CDR3 runs 14 residues. Trimming removed 6 bases from V and 7 bases from J, with 18 bases in between. In the PCR, 60 Vbeta and 13 Jbeta primers were used. Only in-frame clones appear in the TCRdb table, and some are missing; sequencing was by immunoSEQ multiplex PCR. Seen here are roughly 80,000 clones, approximately 65% observed once, and the top ten hold roughly 4%. The V gene is TRBV7-2, the J gene TRBJ1-2; possible D gene TRBD1, 5 bases. Input material: PBMCs. The receptor was isolated from a male donor in good health and CMV-seropositive. The CDR3 nucleotides are TGTGCCAGCAGTTCCGCTATGGGGGGTTCTGGCTACACCTTC. Translated: CASSSAMGGSGYTF.